What follows is one T cell receptor (beta chain) and its context. In TCRdb, the 5' RACE reads were re-called with MiXCR into one record per CDR3 protein. This table has about 60,000 distinct CDR3 sequences, 12% appearing once. This entry is derived from a study of early T cells in non-severe SARS-CoV-2 infection. The CDR3 length is 15 residues. J was trimmed by 5 bases and V by 5 bases; bases with no gene match: 7. Germline CDR1 is SGHDN and CDR2 is FVKESK. The rearrangement joins TRBV14 to TRBJ2-3; 10 nucleotides agree with TRBD2. The clonotype comes from an adult who was a healthcare worker with PCR-confirmed SARS-CoV-2 infection or an uninfected control (not recorded which). Sequenced: whole blood. The CDR3 reads CASSKGLAYGDTQYF. The DNA for the CDR3 is TGTGCCAGCAGCAAGGGACTAGCGTACGGAGATACGCAGTATTTT.